This paragraph covers one T cell receptor beta chain sequence. No cognate antigen has been identified for it. The germline V gene sets CDR1 to MGHRA and CDR2 to YSYEKL. The CDR3 runs 15 residues from the cysteine to the phenylalanine. DNA is not recorded here. These data belong to a study of CXCR3-negative and CXCR3-positive naive CD8 T cells (dated by TCRdb to the late 2010s). Turning to the overall study: Approximately 140 million TRB reads were obtained in total, roughly 1.5 +/- 0.3 million reads per library. TRBV-TRBJ cluster analysis included naive subsets from several donors and memory cells from 3 donors. Diversity and physicochemical repertoire analyses were performed on 11 donors pooled from two independent experiments.

Broad study findings and their caveats: Because surface CD5, which has been linked to self-reactivity in mice, was comparable between naive subsets, TCR interaction strength was also inferred from TRB CDR3 physicochemical properties. Because CXCR3 expression was partially decreased after cryopreservation, freshly isolated PBMCs were used for most assays. Repertoire diversity was comparably high in both naive subsets but much lower in memory CD8+ T cells. Naive CXCR3-negative and CXCR3-positive cells from the same donor showed similar TRBV-TRBJ usage, whereas memory cells showed distinct patterns. TRB CDR3s from CXCR3-positive naive cells showed higher hydrophobicity (lower Kidera factor 4), lower energy, and higher strength and volume indices than CXCR3-negative naive cells.

Sequenced using a NextSeq 550. The Human TCR Profiling Kit (MiLaboratory) was used to make UMI-labeled 5' RACE TRB cDNA libraries. The full amount of extracted RNA was used for cDNA synthesis, and the full amount of resulting cDNA was used for PCR amplification. The libraries were made side by side, with each library going through the same number of PCR cycles. As for how the authors treated the data: With a minimum of two reads required per UMI, MIGEC and MiXCR pulled out about 50,000 +/- 9,200 unique UMI-labeled TRB cDNA molecules from each library. On average, each library contained approximately 40,000 +/- 10,000 functional in-frame TRB CDR3 nucleotide clonotypes without stop codons. After downsampling to 5000 UMI-labeled TRB molecules per sample, diversity metrics such as normalized Shannon-Wiener and Chao1 were calculated in VDJtools. Clonotype-size-weighted physicochemical properties of the central five CDR3 residues (interaction energy, strength, volume and Kidera factor 4) were computed in VDJtools. TCRdb reprocessed the reads, and each CDR3 protein sequence is entered once, without DNA. These V and J calls derive from TCRdb rather than the authors' analysis. This sample's table has entries for about 120,000 distinct CDR3 sequences. The top ten hold 0.49% of the sample.

For every CD8+ T cell subset, 250,000 to 300,000 cells were flow-sorted straight into RLT lysis buffer, and each subset was sorted in triplicate. Naive CD8+ T cells were defined stringently as CD45RO-CCR7+CD27+CD95- to exclude memory contaminants. Peripheral blood mononuclear cells were isolated from buffy coats using standard density gradient centrifugation. A FACSAria III was used to flow-sort naive CD8+ T cells into CXCR3-negative and CXCR3-positive populations. Total RNA was extracted from sorted cells using an RNeasy Mini Kit. What was sequenced was naive CXCR3- CD8+ T cells from blood. Taken with the paper, the label for cell subset or site translates to: CD45RO-CCR7+CD27+CD95- naive CD8+ T cells lacking CXCR3 (TNR3-). The V and J segments used are TRBV4-1 and TRBJ2-3; the TRBD2 assignment by TCRdb is unverifiable without DNA. The clonotype originates from a human donor in good health. Some clones in this sample may be carry-over from other donors' samples. The CDR3 in this case is CASSQASGGADTQYF.